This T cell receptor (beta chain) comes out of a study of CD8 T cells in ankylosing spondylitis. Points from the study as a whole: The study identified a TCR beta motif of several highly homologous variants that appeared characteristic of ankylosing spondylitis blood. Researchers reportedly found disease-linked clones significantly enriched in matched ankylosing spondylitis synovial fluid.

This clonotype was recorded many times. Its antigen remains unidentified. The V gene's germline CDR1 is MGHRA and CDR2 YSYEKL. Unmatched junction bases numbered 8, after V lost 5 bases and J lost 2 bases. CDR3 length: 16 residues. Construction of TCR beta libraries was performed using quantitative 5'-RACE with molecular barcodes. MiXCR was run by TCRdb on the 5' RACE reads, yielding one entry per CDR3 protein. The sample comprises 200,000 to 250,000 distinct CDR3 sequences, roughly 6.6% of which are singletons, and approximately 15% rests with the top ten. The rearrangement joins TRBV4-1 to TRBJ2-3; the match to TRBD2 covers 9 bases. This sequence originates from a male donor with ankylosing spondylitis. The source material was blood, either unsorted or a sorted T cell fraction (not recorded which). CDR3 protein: CASSTGTSRFTDTQYF. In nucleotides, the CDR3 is TGCGCCAGCAGCACCGGGACTAGCCGATTCACAGATACGCAGTATTTT.